The clone carrying this TCR beta chain was detected a few times. The antigen is unknown. These data belong to a study of OX40 agonist ivuxolimab in advanced cancers. General study points: Blood T cells, both CD4+ and CD8+, expanded clonally by week 6 at 0.1 to 3.0 mg/kg.

Trimming took 8 bases from V and 1 from J; bases not matched to a gene: 10. The V gene's germline CDR1 is MRHNA and CDR2 SNTAGT. The CDR3 is 16 amino acids. Some clones are missing from TCRdb's copy, which holds only in-frame ones; the method was immunoSEQ multiplex PCR. The table shows nearly 70,000 clones, with 65% to 90% occurring only once. Here the sequenced sample was CD4+ or CD8+ T cells sorted from blood, taken in a trial of the OX40 agonist ivuxolimab. The chain links TRBV6-4 to TRBJ2-1, with 8 bases that match TRBD2. The receptor's source is an adult with an advanced solid tumor such as melanoma, head and neck, liver or kidney cancer. The CDR3 DNA is TGTGCCAGCCGCGTCGGGGGGGAAATTTCCTACAATGAGCAGTTCTTC. As protein: CASRVGGEISYNEQFF.